This T cell receptor (beta chain) stems from a study of T cell responses to AZD1222 COVID-19 vaccine. Broader study findings: With two AZD1222 doses given, Spike-specific TCR breadth and depth both rose. Nearly half of spike-specific TCRs reportedly go after variant regions that carry no mutations.

Sequenced by immunoSEQ multiplex PCR; TCRdb stores in-frame clones only, minus some. This table has roughly 100,000 clones, approximately 86% appearing once. This clone was counted a single time. Its antigen is not identified. V lost 0 bases, J lost 7 bases, and 7 bases lay in between. CDR3 length: 12 residues. Germline V gene lookup returns CDR1 SGDLS and CDR2 YYNGEE. The rearrangement joins TRBV9 to TRBJ1-1; tentatively, D is TRBD1 (5 bases). This clonotype was sampled from an adult in good health. The material was peripheral blood, obtained on day 0 of AZD1222 vaccination. The CDR3 is CASSVVTGEAFF. The DNA of the CDR3 is TGTGCCAGCAGCGTAGTTACAGGTGAAGCTTTCTTT. The variable domain in full, completed from reference TRBV9 and TRBJ1-1, reads DSGVTQTPKHLITATGQRVTLRCSPRSGDLSVYWYQQSLDQGLQFLIQYYNGEERAKGNILERFSAQQFPDLHSELNLSSLELGDSALYFCASSVVTGEAFFGQGTRLTVV.